One and the same sample provided the 22 T cell receptor beta chains below, sequenced in a study of tissue T cells after allogeneic stem cell transplantation. Clones were read by immunoSEQ multiplex PCR, and TCRdb kept only the in-frame ones, dropping some. The table shows some 10,000 clones, with 35% to 55% occurring only once. Time point: mouse harvest day 7 after allogeneic transplant. Tail vein injection delivered 10^7 T-cell-depleted bone marrow cells and 10^6 splenic CD5+ T cells. The specimen was skin. The receptors originated from a female BALB/c mouse given C57BL/6 T cells with graft-versus-host disease after an allogeneic hematopoietic cell transplant.

Remarks on this clone: The gene names here belong to mouse. Read data end 1 residue before the CDR3 end; the end is taken from the germline J gene. The chain has TRBV20 and TRBJ2-3; either TRBD1 or TRBD2 may supply D (5 bases each). CDR1 GFQATS and CDR2 STVNSAI come from the germline V gene. This CDR3 region has 14 residues. Trimming pared 0 bases from V and 0 bases from J, leaving 7 bases between. The sequenced part of the CDR3 DNA is TGTGGTGCTAGGGATGGGGCTAGTGCAGAAACGCTGTAT. This translates into CGARDGASAETLY. The CDR3 in full is CGARDGASAETLYF.

By frequency in the sample, this clone is medium-sized. These gene names are mouse names. The CDR3 goes on 1 residue after the read ends, and that part is filled in from the germline J gene. The chain couples TRBV16 to TRBJ1-2; D gene uncertain. The CDR3 is 13 residues long. V was trimmed by 3 bases and J by 1 base, leaving 6 bases between them. CDR1 and CDR2 from the germline V gene are SGHSA and FRNQAP. The sequenced part of the CDR3 DNA is TGTGCAAGCAGCTTCCTGGGAAACTCCGACTACACC. Amino acids: CASSFLGNSDYT. The whole CDR3 sequence reads CASSFLGNSDYTF.

A note on this clone: Genes here carry mouse names. The read stops 1 residue short of the end of the CDR3; the missing end is completed from the germline J gene. This rearrangement joins TRBV31 to TRBJ2-5, with TRBD1 identical over 8 bases. V lost 3 bases and J lost 3; bases outside the gene matches: 2. This CDR3 is built from 13 residues. The germline gives CDR1 GKSSPN, CDR2 SITVG. The CDR3 sequence is CAWSRDRQDTQYF. Partial CDR3 DNA: TGTGCCTGGAGCCGGGACAGGCAAGACACCCAGTAC.

Concerning this clone itself: Gene names and germline match the mouse. With the read ending 1 residue before the CDR3 end, the germline J gene is used to fill in that end. This specimen includes other DNA sequences encoding the same CDR3. This rearrangement joins TRBV3 to TRBJ1-3; D call uncertain. This CDR3 is built from 14 residues. V dropped 3 bases and J dropped 0 bases, with 6 bases sitting between them. Germline lookup yields CDR1 SNHLY and CDR2 FYNGKV (reference sequence). Incomplete CDR3 DNA: TGTGCCAGCAGCTTGGCAGGTTCTGGAAATACGCTCTAT. This gives the protein CASSLAGSGNTLY. The complete CDR3 protein is CASSLAGSGNTLYF. Complete variable domain (other parts from reference TRBV3 and TRBJ1-3): GPKVLQIPSHQIIDMGQMVTLNCDPVSNHLYFYWYKQILGQQMEFLVNFYNGKVMEKSKLFKDQFSVERPDGSYFTLKIQPTALEDSAVYFCASSLAGSGNTLYFGEGSRLIVV.

Worth noting for this clone: Gene names are mouse gene names. The read ends 1 residue shy of where the CDR3 ends; the end is completed using the germline J gene. The chain employs TRBV2 and TRBJ1-2; D is unclear. Per the germline V gene, CDR1 is LGHNA and CDR2 is YSYQKL. The V gene lost 0 bases and the J gene lost 0 bases, with 8 bases spanning the gap. This CDR3 is 15 amino acids long. CDR3 bases read: TGTGCCAGCAGCCAAGAACACAATGCAAACTCCGACTACACC. This sequence encodes CASSQEHNANSDYT. The whole CDR3 is CASSQEHNANSDYTF.

This clone rates as medium-sized (0.01 to 0.1%). The listed genes are named as in mouse. The DNA ends 1 residue before the CDR3 does, and the rest of the CDR3 is filled in from the germline J gene. V and J are TRBV26 and TRBJ1-4, with D possibly matching TRBD1 (5 bases). The CDR3 spans 14 residues. Germline CDR1 and CDR2: KGHPV and FQNQEV (reference sequence). V dropped 3 bases and J dropped 2 bases, with 7 bases sitting between them. The CDR3: CASSLEGSNERLFF. The sequenced part of the CDR3 DNA is TGTGCCAGCAGTCTAGAGGGGTCCAACGAAAGATTATTT.

About this clone: All gene names here are mouse names. The read comes to an end 1 residue before the CDR3 does, leaving the germline J gene to fill in the end. V is TRBV20 and J is TRBJ1-1; D might be TRBD1 (5 bases). The length of the CDR3 is 12 residues. V gave up 3 bases and J gave up 3 bases, with 8 bases separating them. Germline CDR1 GFQATS, CDR2 STVNSAI. This chain's CDR3 is CGASPGYTEVFF. CDR3 bases read: TGTGGTGCTAGTCCAGGGTACACAGAAGTCTTC.

For this clone: These gene names are mouse names. The read ends 1 residue shy of where the CDR3 ends; the end is completed using the germline J gene. The gene calls are TRBV13-1 and TRBJ2-7; 8 bases are a match to TRBD2. Trimming cost V 3 bases and J 4 bases; bases outside gene matches: 3. The CDR3 is made up of 13 amino acids. CDR1 is NSHNY, CDR2 SYGAGN, per germline. The part of the CDR3 DNA that was read is TGTGCCAGCAGTGCCAGACTGGGGTATGAACAGTAC. This gives the protein CASSARLGYEQY. The whole CDR3 is CASSARLGYEQYF.

Comment on this clone: Gene names refer to mouse genes. The CDR3 is cut off 1 residue early in the read; its end comes from the germline J gene. This rearrangement joins TRBV26 to TRBJ1-4; weak D call: TRBD1 (5 bases). Germline CDR1 and CDR2: KGHPV and FQNQEV (reference sequence). The V gene lost 7 bases and the J gene lost 0 bases, with 9 bases spanning the gap. The CDR3 is made up of 14 amino acids. Incomplete CDR3 DNA: TGTGCCAGCACTCAGGGTATTTCCAACGAAAGATTATTT. It codes for CASTQGISNERLF. The whole CDR3 protein is CASTQGISNERLFF.

Of note for this clone: The gene symbols are mouse symbols. CDR3 residues: CASGDAGQISGNTLYF. The part of the CDR3 DNA that was read is TGTGCCAGCGGTGATGCTGGACAGATTTCTGGAAATACGCTCTAT. This chain uses TRBV13-2 with TRBJ1-3; maybe TRBD1 (6 bases). From the germline J gene comes the end of the CDR3, since the read stops 1 residue before it. Per germline, CDR1 NNHNN and CDR2 SYGAGS (reference sequence). The CDR3 totals 16 residues. V lost 0 bases, J lost 0 bases, and 10 bases lay in between.

As for this clone: Genes here carry mouse names. Read coverage stops 1 residue before the CDR3 terminus; the germline J gene supplies the remainder. The V gene is TRBV13-1, the J gene TRBJ1-6; 7 bases are shared with TRBD1. TRBJ1-6 is placed among ORFs of uncertain function. The CDR3 has 15 residues. Germline assignment: CDR1 NSHNY and CDR2 SYGAGN. J lost 5 bases, V lost 2 bases, and 4 bases had no gene match. The CDR3 sequence: CASSEGQGDNSPLYF. The sequenced part of the CDR3 DNA is TGTGCCAGCAGTGAGGGGCAGGGGGATAATTCGCCCCTCTAC.

This clone came up a few times. The genes are named according to mouse. Coverage ceases 1 residue before the CDR3 finishes, and the germline J gene fills in the end. This chain links TRBV13-2 with TRBJ2-7, with D unclear. V lost 3 bases and J lost 6, with 4 bases in between. The CDR3 covers 10 residues. The germline V gene has CDR1 NNHNN and CDR2 SYGAGS (reference sequence). The part of the CDR3 DNA that was read is TGTGCCAGCGGTGGAAGTGAACAGTAC. Protein product: CASGGSEQY. The complete CDR3 protein is CASGGSEQYF.

To note about this clone: These gene names are mouse names. The CDR3 protein is CASSSGQANTEVFF. The part of the CDR3 DNA that was read is TGTGCCAGCAGCTCGGGACAGGCAAACACAGAAGTCTTC. V is TRBV4 and J is TRBJ1-1; 8 bases are a match to TRBD1. The read finishes 1 residue shy of the CDR3 end, and the germline J gene is used to complete it. V trimming: 4 bases; J trimming: 0 bases; junction bases outside the gene matches: 1. In germline, CDR1 is LGHDT, CDR2 YNNKQL (reference sequence). The CDR3 consists of 14 residues.

Worth noting for this clone: Gene names are mouse gene names. The read falls 1 residue short of the CDR3 end, and the missing part is taken from the germline J gene. V is TRBV26 and J is TRBJ1-2; no clear D. Germline CDR1 reads KGHPV; CDR2 reads FQNQEV (reference sequence). V was clipped by 3 bases and J by 1 base, with 6 bases between them. The CDR3 runs 13 residues. CDR3 DNA (partial): TGTGCCAGCAGTCTTACAATAAACTCCGACTACACC. Translation: CASSLTINSDYT. The CDR3, in full, reads CASSLTINSDYTF.

Concerning this clone itself: The germline and genes are mouse ones. The read halts 1 residue ahead of the CDR3 end, with the missing end drawn from the germline J gene. This sequence joins TRBV26 and TRBJ1-3, with 7 bases identical to TRBD1. The CDR3 totals 16 residues. Germline assignment: CDR1 KGHPV and CDR2 FQNQEV (reference sequence). Germline trimming cut 4 bases from V and 0 bases from J; bases unmatched to any gene: 6. The sequenced part of the CDR3 DNA is TGTGCCAGCAGTCCTCACAGGGGCGCTTCTGGAAATACGCTCTAT. It encodes CASSPHRGASGNTLY. The whole CDR3 sequence reads CASSPHRGASGNTLYF.

This clone was observed a few times. The germline and genes are mouse ones. The read terminates 1 residue before the CDR3 end, so the remaining end is supplied by the germline J gene. V gene TRBV13-2 combines with J gene TRBJ2-5; D could derive from TRBD1 or TRBD2 (5 bases each). CDR1 NNHNN and CDR2 SYGAGS come from the germline V gene (reference sequence). CDR3 length equals 14 residues. V lost 2 bases and J 0 bases, leaving 7 bases between the germline ends. The sequenced part of the CDR3 DNA is TGTGCCAGCGGTGACCGGGGGAACCAAGACACCCAGTAC. It is translated as CASGDRGNQDTQY. In full, the CDR3 is CASGDRGNQDTQYF.

This clone turned up a few times. Gene names denote mouse genes. Read coverage stops 1 residue before the CDR3 terminus; the germline J gene supplies the remainder. The rearrangement links TRBV23 to TRBJ1-2. The length of the CDR3 is 13 residues. Germline V CDR1 and CDR2: KGHTA, FQNQQP. The sequenced CDR3 bases are TGCTCCAGCAGTCGCCAAACAAACTCCGACTACACC. Residues: CSSSRQTNSDYT. The complete CDR3 protein is CSSSRQTNSDYTF.

This clone showed up just a few times. Gene and germline names: mouse. The read finishes 1 residue shy of the CDR3 end, and the germline J gene is used to complete it. V gene TRBV13-2 combines with J gene TRBJ2-1, with 10 bases lining up with TRBD2. V was clipped by 5 bases and J by 3 bases; unmatched bases: 5. Germline CDR1 NNHNN, CDR2 SYGAGS (reference sequence). The CDR3 has 15 residues. CDR3 DNA (partial): TGTGCCAGCGGGAGGGACTGGGGTCTCTATGCTGAGCAGTTC. This codes for CASGRDWGLYAEQF. From start to end, the CDR3 is CASGRDWGLYAEQFF.

Only a few counts were recorded for this clone. Mouse germline and gene names are used. The read ends 1 residue early relative to the CDR3; the germline J gene fills the gap. The V call is TRBV1, the J call TRBJ1-3; D ambiguous. Per the germline V gene, CDR1 is NSQYPW and CDR2 is LRSPGD (reference sequence). The CDR3 consists of 13 residues. V gave up 0 bases and J gave up 0 bases, with 0 bases separating them. The CDR3 reads CTCSADSGNTLYF. The CDR3 DNA, read in part, is TGCACCTGCAGTGCAGATTCTGGAAATACGCTCTAT.

The table lists this clone with a few counts. The genes are named according to mouse. The read terminates 1 residue ahead of where the CDR3 ends, so the germline J gene completes it. This rearrangement joins TRBV1 to TRBJ1-1; no clear D. The CDR3 length is 12 residues. Trimming took off 0 bases at V and 9 bases at J, with 8 bases between the two ends. The V gene's germline CDR1 is NSQYPW and CDR2 LRSPGD (reference sequence). CDR3 bases read: TGCACCTGCAGTGCAGAAGTGGGGAAAGTCTTC. It yields the protein CTCSAEVGKVF. The entire CDR3 protein is CTCSAEVGKVFF.

A note on this clone: The junction departs from germline at one end; a sequencing error may be responsible. Here the gene names and germline are mouse. The read finishes 1 residue shy of the CDR3 end, and the germline J gene is used to complete it. The chain links TRBV26 to TRBJ1-3; no firm D call. The germline gives CDR1 KGHPV, CDR2 FQNQEV (reference sequence). The CDR3 length is 13 residues. The DNA read from the CDR3 is TGTGCCGGCAGTGGTAGGGATGGAAATACGCTCTAT. It yields the protein CAGSGRDGNTLY. The whole CDR3 sequence reads CAGSGRDGNTLYF.

Details on this clone: Gene labels here are mouse ones. The read halts 1 residue ahead of the CDR3 end, with the missing end drawn from the germline J gene. The chain is built from TRBV19 and TRBJ2-3, with 8 bases lining up with TRBD2. With 7 bases clipped from V and 1 base from J, the junction kept 8 bases outside the gene matches. The CDR3 contains 15 residues. Germline CDR1 FNHDT, CDR2 SITEND (reference sequence). CDR3 sequence reads: CASSAGGRGAETLYF. The covered CDR3 bases are TGTGCCAGCTCGGCGGGGGGGCGGGGTGCAGAAACGCTGTAT.